This T cell receptor (beta chain) was sequenced during a study of T cells in Graves' hyperthyroidism and ophthalmopathy. When ophthalmopathy did not progress within 18 months, Graves' hyperthyroidism was considered stable. These patients, aged 18 to 65, had recently diagnosed hyperthyroidism lasting under 2 months. PBMCs came from 10 ml fresh peripheral blood. This CDR3 is 13 amino acids long. The germline gives CDR1 SGHAT, CDR2 FQDESV (reference sequence). V dropped 8 bases and J dropped 4; count of bases not matched to a gene: 5. Study results and caveats: Most thyroid clonotypes expanded above 0.001 were also detected in blood.

Regions amplified from RNA transcripts were the TCR beta CDR3 regions. With the HTBI primer set, the TCR CDR3 went through a first round of RT-PCR. MiXCR, run by TCRdb on the multiplex PCR reads, gives a single entry per CDR3 protein. The sample holds fewer than 900,000 distinct CDR3 sequences, roughly 17% seen once. This clonotype has ten or more counts. Its antigen is as yet unknown. The clonotype was recovered from a man aged 18 to 35 with Graves' hyperthyroidism. The chain employs TRBV11-1 and TRBJ2-1; 7 nucleotides align to TRBD2. The material sequenced was blood. As DNA, the CDR3 is TGTGCCAGCGTACTAGCGCCGTACAATGAGCAGTTCTTC. This translates into CASVLAPYNEQFF. Based on the CDR3 plus reference TRBV11-1 and TRBJ2-1, the full variable domain is EAEVAQSPRYKITEKSQAVAFWCDPISGHATLYWYRQILGQGPELLVQFQDESVVDDSQLPKDRFSAERLKGVDSTLKIQPAELGDSAMYLCASVLAPYNEQFFGPGTRLTVL.